This TCR beta chain is from a study of T-cell reconstitution after alpha-beta-depleted transplantation in children (dated by TCRdb to about 2016). Background on the whole study: Using TCR repertoire profiling, the study followed T-cell immune reconstitution in a quantitative way in children after TCRalphabeta/CD19-depleted allogeneic hematopoietic cell transplantation.

The library was made by PCR. TCRdb lists the instrument as Illumina HiSeq 2500. TCR libraries were prepared with molecular barcoding, using unique molecular identifiers to normalize TCRbeta repertoire quantification. TCRdb redid the processing of the public reads, applying fastp at Q25 and MiXCR, and retained in-frame beta chains. Every CDR3 protein is listed once, alongside the most common genes and DNA of its rows. This sample is represented by 200,000 or so distinct CDR3 sequences; approximately 6% of them were singletons. The ten largest clonotypes hold 4.5% of the sample. Explained via the paper, the treatment or condition label denotes: allogeneic hematopoietic cell transplantation with graft depleted of TCRalphabeta T cells and CD19 B cells. The transplant recipients were children given TCRalphabeta/CD19-depleted allogeneic hematopoietic cell grafts. This clonotype was picked up many times. There is no known antigen for this receptor. Base qualities are not recorded, but no much larger clone differs from it by a single base.

CDR1 and CDR2, per the germline V gene, are SGHDT and YYEEEE. The CDR3 runs 16 residues from the cysteine to the phenylalanine. Here the CDR3 DNA is all that survives: 48 bases in frame from base 1. V is clipped by 6 bases and J by 1 base, and the sequence between their germline boundaries is 17 bases long. Study-wide findings and limitations: Over the following months the frequencies of hyperexpanded clones went down, and after one year T-cell counts and TCRbeta diversity were mostly credited to newly produced T cells. About two months after transplant, the apparently early recovery of alphabetaT-cell counts reportedly depended on just several hundred clones that had expanded rapidly and came from non-depleted graft cells. In some patients, high TCRbeta diversity at day 60 was attributed to recipient T cells and intrathymic progenitors that had survived conditioning.

Sequencing used PBMCs, obtained before TCRalphabeta/CD19-depleted stem cell transplant. The sequence was collected from a girl less than two years old with combined immunodeficiency, due to receive a stem cell transplant. The chain joins TRBV5-6 to TRBJ2-1; matching of 6 bases hints at TRBD1 as the D gene. The DNA sequence is as follows: TGTGCCAGCAACCCAGGGGCCCCCCATTCCTACAATGAGCAGTTCTTC. Translated, this is CASNPGAPHSYNEQFF.